A single sample is the source of the 4 T cell receptor beta chains below, sequenced in a study of blood T cell repertoires in COVID-19. The method was immunoSEQ multiplex PCR; TCRdb's version includes in-frame clones alone and lacks a portion of them. This sample has hundreds of thousands of clones, with roughly 90% found just once. The material sequenced was peripheral blood. The receptors come from a woman in her 30s with active or convalescent COVID-19.

This chain joins TRBV18 and TRBJ2-3, with D perhaps matching TRBD1 (5 bases). Trimming shortened V by 4 bases and J by 3 bases, and 8 bases separated the two germline ends. The CDR3 contains 13 residues. Germline lookup yields CDR1 KGHSH and CDR2 LQKENI. Written as DNA, the CDR3 is TGTGCCAGCTCACTCCCAGGGACAGATACGCAGTATTTT. Translation gives CASSLPGTDTQYF.

The chain uses TRBV20-1 and TRBJ1-1; weak D call: TRBD1 (5 bases). From germline, CDR1 is DFQATT and CDR2 SNEGSKA (reference sequence). The V and J ends lost 3 bases and 4 bases respectively, with 12 bases between them. The CDR3 totals 13 residues. CDR3 sequence: CSASPQGPTEAFF. Written as DNA, the CDR3 is TGCAGTGCTAGTCCCCAGGGTCCCACTGAAGCTTTCTTT.

This clone was picked up a small number of times. V usage is TRBV4-1 and J usage is TRBJ1-5; D uncertain. This CDR3 contains 15 residues. The germline gives CDR1 MGHRA, CDR2 YSYEKL. Trimming stripped 4 bases from V and 5 bases from J, with 15 bases between. This chain's CDR3 is CASSPGPSGDQPQHF. CDR3 bases: TGCGCCAGCAGCCCCGGACCCTCCGGGGATCAGCCCCAGCATTTT.

CDR3 in amino acids: CASSLAAENTEAFF. CDR3 coding DNA: TGCGCCAGCAGCTTGGCCGCGGAGAACACTGAAGCTTTCTTT. This chain uses TRBV5-1 with TRBJ1-1; D gene uncertain. The CDR3 has 14 residues. Trimming stripped 0 bases from V and 1 base from J, with 7 bases between. The germline CDR1 and CDR2 sequences are SGHRS and YFSETQ.